These 18 T cell receptor gamma chains originate from one sample sequenced in a study of gamma-delta chains in newborns, infants, children. TCRdb used CATT to re-call clones from the reads. The data hold about 430 gamma-chain clones, with around two fifths observed a single time. Input material: blood. Receptors were obtained from a child who was a newborn, infant or young child, either healthy, febrile or measles-vaccinated (not recorded which).

To note about this clone: This clone may be a read error of a much larger clone one base away. The CDR3 bases are TGTGCCACCTGGGACAGGCTTGGTAACACTGGTTGGTTCAAGATATTT. It specifies CATWDRLGNTGWFKIF. The chain has TRGV5 and TRGJP1. The J gene was missing in TCRdb and was found by matching the end of the DNA to germline. CDR1 VINAFY and CDR2 YDVSNSKD come from the germline V gene. The V and J ends lost 0 bases and 4 bases, in that order; junction bases with no gene match: 8. The CDR3 sequence is 16 residues long.

Concerning this clone itself: This sample also contains other DNA sequences that code for the same CDR3. The chain employs TRGV4 and TRGJ1 or TRGJ2. No J gene is reported in TCRdb; it was inferred here by comparing the DNA with germline. Germline V gene sequence: CDR1 EGSTGY, CDR2 YDSYTSSV. The length of the CDR3 is 12 residues. V shed 0 bases and J 7 bases; nucleotides not matched to a gene: 3. The CDR3 region is CATWDGHYKKLF. Here the CDR3 DNA reads TGTGCCACCTGGGATGGGCACTATAAGAAACTCTTT.

Turning to this clone: The sample has other DNA sequences that encode this CDR3 too. J is TRGJ1 or TRGJ2 and V is TRGV9. TCRdb records no J gene; here it was assigned by comparing the DNA to germline. V lost 0 bases and J lost 4; bases outside the gene matches: 6. Looked up from germline, CDR1 is GITISATS and CDR2 is ISYDGTV (reference sequence). The length of the CDR3 is 14 residues. Here the CDR3 reads CALWEVRRYYKKLF. CDR3 nucleotide sequence: TGTGCCTTGTGGGAGGTGCGGAGGTATTATAAGAAACTCTTT.

Details on this clone: Only one base separates this from a far larger clonotype, so it likely reflects a read error. V and J are TRGV9 and TRGJP. TCRdb gives no J gene; it was assigned here by matching the DNA to germline. Germline V CDR1 and CDR2: GITISATS, ISYDGTV (reference sequence). This CDR3 is 16 amino acids long. CDR3 sequence: CALWEVQALGKKIKVF. CDR3 sequence (DNA): TGTGCCTTGTGGGAGGTGCAAGCGTTGGGCAAAAAAATCAAGGTATTT.

The sample holds one count of this clone. The chain couples TRGV4 to TRGJ1 or TRGJ2. Here the J gene was assigned by germline matching of the DNA, as TCRdb has none. Germline loops: CDR1 EGSTGY, CDR2 YDSYTSSV. The junction had 10 bases not matched to a gene; V was cut back by 0 bases and J by 2 bases. The CDR3 has 16 amino acids. The chain's CDR3 is CATWDGPGFYYYKKLF. For the CDR3, the DNA is TGTGCCACCTGGGATGGGCCGGGTTTTTATTATTATAAGAAACTCTTT.

Judged by abundance, this clone is large. In the same sample, other DNA sequences code for this CDR3. The chain has TRGV9 and TRGJ1 or TRGJ2. The J gene, absent from TCRdb, was called here by matching the DNA to germline. The CDR3 is made up of 13 amino acids. The ends lost 0 bases at V and 4 bases at J; junction bases unmatched: 3. CDR1 GITISATS and CDR2 ISYDGTV come from the germline V gene (reference sequence). CDR3 DNA: TGTGCCTTGTGGGAGGTGGGATATTATAAGAAACTCTTT. Translation gives CALWEVGYYKKLF.

This clone appeared a few times. V gene TRGV2 combines with J gene TRGJP2. As TCRdb names no J gene, one was assigned here on the basis of a DNA match to germline. The CDR3 is made up of 13 amino acids. The germline V gene has CDR1 EGSNGY and CDR2 YDSYNSKV. V lost 0 bases to trimming and J lost 6 bases; unmatched junction nucleotides: 1. The CDR3 DNA reads as TGTGCCACCTGGGACGGGCGTGATTGGATCAAGACGTTT. It encodes CATWDGRDWIKTF.

This clone was detected once. Additional DNA sequences in this sample encode the identical CDR3. No J gene was called, and the V gene is TRGV9. Germline V gene lookup returns CDR1 GITISATS and CDR2 ISYDGTV (reference sequence). The CDR3 is 16 residues long. In nucleotides, the CDR3 is TGTGCCTTGTGGGAGGCGCAAGAGTTGGGCAAAAAAATCAAGGTATTC. This encodes CALWEAQELGKKIKVF.

This clone was picked up a small number of times. This sequence joins TRGV8 and TRGJP2. TCRdb carries no J gene annotation; the J gene was assigned here by matching the DNA with germline. This CDR3 spans 16 amino acids. Losses at the gene ends were 2 bases for V and 2 bases for J; bases not matched to a gene: 8. The V gene's germline CDR1 is VENAVY and CDR2 YDSYNSRV. For the CDR3, the DNA is TGTGCCACCTGGGATAAGGTAACGAGTAGTGATTGGATCAAGACGTTT. Its translation: CATWDKVTSSDWIKTF.

To note about this clone: This may arise from a read error, as a much more abundant clone is one base away. The CDR3 DNA reads as TGTGCCTTGTGGGAGGTGCGTTATTATAAGAAACTCTTT. Its protein product is CALWEVRYYKKLF. The gene calls are TRGV9 and TRGJ1 or TRGJ2. The J gene was missing in TCRdb and was found by matching the end of the DNA to germline. The CDR3 contains 13 residues. The V gene's germline CDR1 is GITISATS and CDR2 ISYDGTV (reference sequence). V dropped 0 bases and J dropped 3; count of bases not matched to a gene: 2.

This clone was observed a handful of times. The chain is built from TRGV4 and TRGJ1 or TRGJ2. CDR1 is EGSTGY and CDR2 is YDSYTSSV in the germline V gene. Trimming cost V 4 bases and J 12 bases; bases outside gene matches: 12. The length of the CDR3 is 12 residues. The CDR3: CATWDRSLGKLF. DNA for the CDR3: TGTGCCACCTGGGACCGCTCCCTGGGGAAACTCTTT.

There are a few counts of this clone. V usage is TRGV4 and J usage is TRGJ1 or TRGJ2. The J gene, absent from TCRdb, was called here by matching the DNA to germline. This CDR3 is 11 amino acids long. Germline lookup yields CDR1 EGSTGY and CDR2 YDSYTSSV. The V and J ends lost 3 bases and 5 bases, in that order; junction bases with no gene match: 1. DNA of the CDR3: TGTGCCACCTGGGATCATTATAAGAAACTCTTT. Protein: CATWDHYKKLF.

The V gene reported is TRGV2; the J gene is uncalled. CDR1 EGSNGY and CDR2 YDSYNSKV come from the germline V gene. This CDR3 has 14 residues. Here the CDR3 reads CATWDGRSDWINTF. CDR3 DNA sequence: TGTGCCACCTGGGACGGACGTAGTGATTGGATCAATACGTTT.

This chain connects TRGV2 to TRGJP2. Assignment of the J gene here rests on matching the DNA to germline, because TCRdb gives none. The V segment lost 1 base and the J segment 3 bases; nucleotides outside the gene matches: 2. Germline V gene sequence: CDR1 EGSNGY, CDR2 YDSYNSKV. The CDR3 sequence is 14 residues long. CDR3 DNA: TGTGCCACCTGGGACGGACGTAGTGATTGGATCAAGACGTTT. It translates to CATWDGRSDWIKTF.

With regard to this clone: Distinct nucleotide sequences in the sample also encode this CDR3. The CDR3 DNA sequence: TGTGCCACCTGGGACGGGCACGCGAGTAGTGATTGGATCAAGACGTTT. It yields the protein CATWDGHASSDWIKTF. The chain employs TRGV2 and TRGJP2. TCRdb is silent on the J gene; assignment here came from matching the DNA to germline. CDR1 is EGSNGY, CDR2 YDSYNSKV, per germline. The V segment lost 0 bases and the J segment 2 bases; nucleotides outside the gene matches: 6. The CDR3 has 16 amino acids.

The chain joins TRGV2 to TRGJ1 or TRGJ2. Here the J gene came from matching the DNA to germline, since TCRdb omits it. V lost 1 base, J lost 0 bases, and 3 bases stayed unmatched. The CDR3 runs 14 residues. CDR1 is EGSNGY, CDR2 YDSYNSKV, per germline. Here the CDR3 DNA reads TGTGCCACCTGGGACGGTATGAATTATTATAAGAAACTCTTT. As protein: CATWDGMNYYKKLF.

With regard to this clone: A junction end diverges from the germline sequence, so it may reflect a read error. V gene TRGV8 combines with J gene TRGJP2. The J gene was not available in TCRdb and was assigned here by matching the DNA to germline segments. The CDR3 extends over 13 amino acids. The V gene's germline CDR1 is VENAVY and CDR2 YDSYNSRV. CDR3 sequence (DNA): TGTGCCACCTGGCGAGGTAGTGATTGGACCAAGACGTTT. Translating it yields CATWRGSDWTKTF.

This clone came up a few times. The chain recombines TRGV2 with TRGJ1 or TRGJ2. The J gene, not given by TCRdb, was assigned here from a germline match of the nucleotide sequence. CDR3 size: 13 residues. J gave up 7 bases and V 0 bases, and 6 bases lay outside the gene matches. Germline-derived CDR1 and CDR2 are EGSNGY and YDSYNSKV. CDR3 in DNA: TGTGCCACCTGGGACGGGCCTTGCTATAAGAAACTCTTT. It codes for CATWDGPCYKKLF.